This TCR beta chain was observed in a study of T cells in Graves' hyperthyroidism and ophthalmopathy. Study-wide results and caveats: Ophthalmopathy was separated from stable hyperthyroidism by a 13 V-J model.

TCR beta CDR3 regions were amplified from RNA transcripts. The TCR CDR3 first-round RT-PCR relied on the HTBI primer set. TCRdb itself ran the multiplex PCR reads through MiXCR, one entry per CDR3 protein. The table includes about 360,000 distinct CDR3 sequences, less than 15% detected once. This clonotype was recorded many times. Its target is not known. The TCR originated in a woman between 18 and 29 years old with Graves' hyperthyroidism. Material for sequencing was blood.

CDR3 region: CASRGGSSNQPQHF. The DNA of the CDR3 is TGTGCCAGCAGAGGGGGGTCGAGCAATCAGCCCCAGCATTTT. This sequence joins TRBV28 and TRBJ1-5, with TRBD1 as a possible D gene (6 bases). The CDR3 runs to 14 residues. V was pared by 6 bases and J by 1 base, with 10 bases between. Germline CDR1 and CDR2: MDHEN and SYDVKM.